This T cell receptor beta chain was found in a study of response to subunit inactivated influenza vaccine. Points on this clonotype: What it binds is unknown.

Points from the study as a whole: Each seasonal flu vaccination may recruit only limited new T cells, authors suggested.

TCRdb fed the RT-PCR reads into MiXCR, producing one record per CDR3 protein. This table has more than 450,000 distinct CDR3 sequences, 6% to 9% appearing once. This clonotype was sampled from a man in his fifties or sixties who received an inactivated influenza vaccine. The material was PBMCs from blood, obtained roughly 24 months after vaccination.

CDR3 DNA sequence: TGTGCCAGCAGTTCAACATCTCACGAGCAGTACTTC. Translated: CASSSTSHEQYF. The chain couples TRBV6-5 to TRBJ2-7; D gene unclear. This CDR3 comprises 12 residues. Germline loops: CDR1 MNHEY, CDR2 SVGAGI. Between the trimmed V and J ends, which lost 4 bases and 5 bases, there was a span of 9 bases.